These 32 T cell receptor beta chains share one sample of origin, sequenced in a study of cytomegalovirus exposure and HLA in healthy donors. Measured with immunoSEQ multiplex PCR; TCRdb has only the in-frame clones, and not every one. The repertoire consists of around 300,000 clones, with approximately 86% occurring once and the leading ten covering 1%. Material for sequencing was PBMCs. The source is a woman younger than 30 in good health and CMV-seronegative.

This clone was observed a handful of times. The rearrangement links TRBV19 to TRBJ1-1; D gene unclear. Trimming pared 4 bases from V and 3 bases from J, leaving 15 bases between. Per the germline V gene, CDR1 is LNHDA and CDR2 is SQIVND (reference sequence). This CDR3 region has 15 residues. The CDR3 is CASSTKRSSYTEAFF. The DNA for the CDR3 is TGTGCCAGTAGTACTAAGAGGAGCAGCTACACTGAAGCTTTCTTT.

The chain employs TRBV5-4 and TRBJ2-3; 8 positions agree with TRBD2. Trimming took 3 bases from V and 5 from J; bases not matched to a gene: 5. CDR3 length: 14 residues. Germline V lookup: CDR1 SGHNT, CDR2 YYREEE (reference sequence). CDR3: CASSSQSGRDTQYF. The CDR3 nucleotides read TGTGCCAGCAGCTCCCAAAGCGGGAGAGATACGCAGTATTTT.

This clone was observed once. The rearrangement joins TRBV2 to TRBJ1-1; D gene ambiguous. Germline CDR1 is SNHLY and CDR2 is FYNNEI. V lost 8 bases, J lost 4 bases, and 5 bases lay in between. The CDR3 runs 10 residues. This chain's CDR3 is CASRGTEAFF. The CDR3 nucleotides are TGTGCCAGCCGCGGCACTGAAGCTTTCTTT.

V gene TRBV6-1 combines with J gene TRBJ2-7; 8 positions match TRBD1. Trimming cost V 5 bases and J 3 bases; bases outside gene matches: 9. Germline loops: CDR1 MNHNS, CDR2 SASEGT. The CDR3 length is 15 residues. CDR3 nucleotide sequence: TGTGCCAGCAGTCCTCGGACAGGGTCCCACTACGAGCAGTACTTC. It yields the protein CASSPRTGSHYEQYF.

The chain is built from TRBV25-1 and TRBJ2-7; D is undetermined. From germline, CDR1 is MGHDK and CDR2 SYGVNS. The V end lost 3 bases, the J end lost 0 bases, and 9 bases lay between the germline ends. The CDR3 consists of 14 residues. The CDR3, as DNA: TGTGCCAGCAGTGACCCCACAGACTCCTACGAGCAGTACTTC. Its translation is CASSDPTDSYEQYF.

CDR3: CASSQDVRRGETQYF. The CDR3 DNA reads TGTGCCAGCAGCCAAGACGTCCGTCGGGGAGAGACCCAGTACTTC. The chain joins TRBV14 to TRBJ2-5; tentative D call: TRBD2 (5 bases). Germline-derived CDR1 and CDR2 are SGHDN and FVKESK. The germline V and J ends were trimmed by 0 bases and 4 bases, with 12 bases remaining between them. The CDR3 contains 15 residues.

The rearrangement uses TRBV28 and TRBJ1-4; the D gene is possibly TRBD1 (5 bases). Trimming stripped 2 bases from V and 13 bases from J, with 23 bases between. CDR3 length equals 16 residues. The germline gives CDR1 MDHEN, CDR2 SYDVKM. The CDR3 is CASSLIAAGLRMGLFF. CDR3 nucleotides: TGTGCCAGCAGTTTAATTGCGGCAGGGCTAAGGATGGGACTGTTTTTT.

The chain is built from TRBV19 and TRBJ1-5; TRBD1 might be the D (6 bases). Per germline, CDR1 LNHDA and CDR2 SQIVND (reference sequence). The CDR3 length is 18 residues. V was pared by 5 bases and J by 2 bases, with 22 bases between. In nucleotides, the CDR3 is TGTGCCAGTAGTTCGGACAGCTTACTACCTTTAGGCAATCAGCCCCAGCATTTT. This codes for CASSSDSLLPLGNQPQHF. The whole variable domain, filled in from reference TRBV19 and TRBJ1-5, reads DGGITQSPKYLFRKEGQNVTLSCEQNLNHDAMYWYRQDPGQGLRLIYYSQIVNDFQKGDIAEGYSVSREKKESFPLTVTSAQKNPTAFYLCASSSDSLLPLGNQPQHFGDGTRLSIL.

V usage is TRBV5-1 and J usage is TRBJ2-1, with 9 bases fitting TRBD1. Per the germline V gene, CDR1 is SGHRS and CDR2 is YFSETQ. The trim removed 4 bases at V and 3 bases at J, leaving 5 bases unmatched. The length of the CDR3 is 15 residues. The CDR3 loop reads CASSPSGQGYNEQFF. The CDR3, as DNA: TGCGCCAGCAGCCCGTCGGGACAGGGCTACAATGAGCAGTTCTTC.

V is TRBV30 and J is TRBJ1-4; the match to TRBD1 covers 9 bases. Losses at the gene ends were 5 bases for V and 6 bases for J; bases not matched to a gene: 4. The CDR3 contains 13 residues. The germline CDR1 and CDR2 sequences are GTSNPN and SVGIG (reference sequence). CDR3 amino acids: CAWARQGDEKLFF. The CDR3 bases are TGTGCCTGGGCCAGACAGGGGGATGAAAAACTGTTTTTT.

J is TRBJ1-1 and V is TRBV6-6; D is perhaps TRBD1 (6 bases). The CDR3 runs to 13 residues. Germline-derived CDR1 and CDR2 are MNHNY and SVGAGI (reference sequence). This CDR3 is CASRGGQNTEAFF. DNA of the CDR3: TGTGCATCCCGCGGGGGACAAAACACTGAAGCTTTCTTT.

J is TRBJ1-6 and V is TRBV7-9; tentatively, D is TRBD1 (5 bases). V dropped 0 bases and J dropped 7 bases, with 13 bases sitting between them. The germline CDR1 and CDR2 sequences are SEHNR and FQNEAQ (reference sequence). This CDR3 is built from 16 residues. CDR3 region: CASSLAKGQANSPLHF. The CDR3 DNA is TGTGCCAGCAGCTTAGCAAAAGGACAAGCGAATTCACCCCTCCACTTT.

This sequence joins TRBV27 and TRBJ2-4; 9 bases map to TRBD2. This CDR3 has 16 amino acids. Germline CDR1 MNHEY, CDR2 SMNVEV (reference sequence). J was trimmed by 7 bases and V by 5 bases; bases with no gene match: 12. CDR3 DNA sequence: TGTGCCAGCAGTATTAGCGGGGGTAGTTCCTGGAACATTCAGTACTTC. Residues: CASSISGGSSWNIQYF.

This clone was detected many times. This chain's CDR3 is CAWGDRGLGYTF. DNA for the CDR3: TGTGCCTGGGGGGACAGGGGGCTTGGCTACACCTTC. The rearrangement links TRBV30 to TRBJ1-2, with 12 positions matching TRBD1. CDR1 GTSNPN and CDR2 SVGIG come from the germline V gene (reference sequence). The CDR3 has 12 amino acids. J was trimmed by 7 bases and V by 5 bases; bases with no gene match: 2.

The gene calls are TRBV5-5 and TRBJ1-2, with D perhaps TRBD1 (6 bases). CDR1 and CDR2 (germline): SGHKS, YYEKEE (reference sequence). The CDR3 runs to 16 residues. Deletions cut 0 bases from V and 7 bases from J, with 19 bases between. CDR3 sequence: CASSLGPGGVAIGYTF. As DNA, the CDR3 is TGTGCCAGCAGCTTGGGCCCGGGGGGCGTTGCTATTGGCTACACCTTC. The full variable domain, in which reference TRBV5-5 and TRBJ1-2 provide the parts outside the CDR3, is DAGVTQSPTHLIKTRGQQVTLRCSPISGHKSVSWYQQVLGQGPQFIFQYYEKEERGRGNFPDRFSARQFPNYSSELNVNALLLGDSALYLCASSLGPGGVAIGYTFGSGTRLTVV.

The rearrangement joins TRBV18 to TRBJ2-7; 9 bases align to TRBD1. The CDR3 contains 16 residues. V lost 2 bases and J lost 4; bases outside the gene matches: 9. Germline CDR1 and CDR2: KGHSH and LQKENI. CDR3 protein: CASSPFVPGQGYEQYF. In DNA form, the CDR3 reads TGTGCCAGCTCACCATTTGTTCCGGGACAGGGTTACGAGCAGTACTTC.

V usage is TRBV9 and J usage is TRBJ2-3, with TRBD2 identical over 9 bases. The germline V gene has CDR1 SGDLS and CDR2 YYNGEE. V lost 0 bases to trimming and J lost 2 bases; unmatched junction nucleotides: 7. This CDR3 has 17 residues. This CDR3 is CASSVEGASGATDTQYF. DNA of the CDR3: TGTGCCAGCAGCGTAGAAGGGGCTAGCGGGGCCACAGATACGCAGTATTTT.

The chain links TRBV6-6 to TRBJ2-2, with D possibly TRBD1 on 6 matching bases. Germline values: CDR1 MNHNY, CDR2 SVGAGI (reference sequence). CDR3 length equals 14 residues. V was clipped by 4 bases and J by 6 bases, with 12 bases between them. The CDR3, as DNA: TGTGCCAGCAGTTCGGATAAGGGGGCCGGGGAGCTGTTTTTT. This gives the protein CASSSDKGAGELFF.

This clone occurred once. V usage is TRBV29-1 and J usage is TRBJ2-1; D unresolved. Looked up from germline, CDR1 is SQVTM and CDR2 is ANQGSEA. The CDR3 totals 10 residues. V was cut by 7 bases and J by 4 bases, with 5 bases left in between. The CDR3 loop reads CSGYYNEQFF. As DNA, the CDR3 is TGCAGCGGCTATTACAATGAGCAGTTCTTC.

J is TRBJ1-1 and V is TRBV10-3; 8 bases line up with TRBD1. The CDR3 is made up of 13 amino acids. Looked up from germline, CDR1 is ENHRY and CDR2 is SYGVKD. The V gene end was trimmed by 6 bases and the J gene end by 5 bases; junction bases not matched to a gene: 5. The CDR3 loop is CAISDRGLTEAFF. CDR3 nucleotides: TGTGCCATCAGCGACAGGGGTTTAACTGAAGCTTTCTTT.

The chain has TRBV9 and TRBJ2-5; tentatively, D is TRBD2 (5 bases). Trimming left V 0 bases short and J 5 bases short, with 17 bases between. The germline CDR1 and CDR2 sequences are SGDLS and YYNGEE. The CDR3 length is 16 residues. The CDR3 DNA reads TGTGCCAGCAGCGTAGGGCCAGGTTATTGGGAGGAGACCCAGTACTTC. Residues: CASSVGPGYWEETQYF.

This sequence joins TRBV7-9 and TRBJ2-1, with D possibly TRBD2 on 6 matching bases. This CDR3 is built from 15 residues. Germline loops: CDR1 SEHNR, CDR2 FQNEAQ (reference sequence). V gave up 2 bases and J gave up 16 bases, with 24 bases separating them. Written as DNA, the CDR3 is TGTGCCAGCAGCTTAAGCCTAGCGAGTATGATGTCAGAATTCTTC. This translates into CASSLSLASMMSEFF. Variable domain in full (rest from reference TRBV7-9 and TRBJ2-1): DTGVSQNPRHKITKRGQNVTFRCDPISEHNRLYWYRQTLGQGPEFLTYFQNEAQLEKSRLLSDRFSAERPKGSFSTLEIQRTEQGDSAMYLCASSLSLASMMSEFFGPGTRLTVL.

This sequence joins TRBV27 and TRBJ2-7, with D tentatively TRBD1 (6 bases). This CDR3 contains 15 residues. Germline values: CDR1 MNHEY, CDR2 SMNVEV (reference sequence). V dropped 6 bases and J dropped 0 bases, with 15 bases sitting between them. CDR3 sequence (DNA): TGTGCCAGCAGAATGACCCGGGACACCTCCTACGAGCAGTACTTC. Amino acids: CASRMTRDTSYEQYF.

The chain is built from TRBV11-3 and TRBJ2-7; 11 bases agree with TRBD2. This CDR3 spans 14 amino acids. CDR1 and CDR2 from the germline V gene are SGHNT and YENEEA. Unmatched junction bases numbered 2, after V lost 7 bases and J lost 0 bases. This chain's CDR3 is CASTGTSGSYEQYF. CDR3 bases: TGTGCCAGCACCGGGACTAGCGGCTCCTACGAGCAGTACTTC.

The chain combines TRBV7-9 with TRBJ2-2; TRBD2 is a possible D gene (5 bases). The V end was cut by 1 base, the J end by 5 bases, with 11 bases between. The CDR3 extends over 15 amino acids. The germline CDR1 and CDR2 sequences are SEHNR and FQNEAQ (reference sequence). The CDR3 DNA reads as TGTGCCAGCAGCTTAGGAGCAAGCGGTACCGGGGAGCTGTTTTTT. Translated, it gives CASSLGASGTGELFF.

The CDR3 nucleotides are TGTGCCATCAGTGAGTCGACAGGGACCTACGAGCAGTACTTC. Protein: CAISESTGTYEQYF. The chain is built from TRBV10-3 and TRBJ2-7, with 7 bases matching TRBD1. V lost 0 bases, J lost 2 bases, and 1 base stayed unmatched. This CDR3 has 14 residues. Germline-derived CDR1 and CDR2 are ENHRY and SYGVKD.

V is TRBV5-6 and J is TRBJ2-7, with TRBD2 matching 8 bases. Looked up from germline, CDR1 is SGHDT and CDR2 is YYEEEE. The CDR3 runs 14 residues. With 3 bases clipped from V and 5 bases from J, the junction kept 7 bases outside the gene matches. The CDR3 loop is CASSWGLEVNEQYF. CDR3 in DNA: TGTGCCAGCAGCTGGGGACTAGAAGTTAACGAGCAGTACTTC.

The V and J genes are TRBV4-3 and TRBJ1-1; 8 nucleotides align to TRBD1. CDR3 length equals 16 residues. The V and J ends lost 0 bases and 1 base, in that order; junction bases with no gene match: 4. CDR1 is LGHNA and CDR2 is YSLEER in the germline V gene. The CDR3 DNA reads TGCGCCAGCAGCCAAGAAACAGGGGGGAAGAACACTGAAGCTTTCTTT. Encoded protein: CASSQETGGKNTEAFF.

CDR3 bases: TGTGCCTGGGCGGGGCGGGGTTATAATGAAAAACTGTTTTTT. Amino acids: CAWAGRGYNEKLFF. The chain couples TRBV30 to TRBJ1-4, with D perhaps matching TRBD1 (5 bases). The V end was cut by 5 bases, the J end by 4 bases, with 14 bases between. This CDR3 contains 14 residues. Germline V CDR1 and CDR2: GTSNPN, SVGIG (reference sequence).

DNA for the CDR3: TGCGCCAGCAGTGAAGAGGACACCGACGAGGCCCCAGAGACCCAGTACTTC. Translated, it gives CASSEEDTDEAPETQYF. The genes are TRBV10-2 and TRBJ2-5; D might be TRBD1 (5 bases). The CDR3 is made up of 17 amino acids. Germline lookup yields CDR1 WSHSY and CDR2 SAAADI. V was clipped by 3 bases and J by 4 bases, with 21 bases between them.

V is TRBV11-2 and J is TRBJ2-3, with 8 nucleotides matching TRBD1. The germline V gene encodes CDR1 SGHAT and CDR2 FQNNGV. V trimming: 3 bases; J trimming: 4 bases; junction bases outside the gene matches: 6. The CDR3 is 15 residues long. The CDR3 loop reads CASSFGTGRADTQYF. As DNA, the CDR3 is TGTGCCAGCAGCTTCGGGACAGGTAGAGCAGATACGCAGTATTTT.

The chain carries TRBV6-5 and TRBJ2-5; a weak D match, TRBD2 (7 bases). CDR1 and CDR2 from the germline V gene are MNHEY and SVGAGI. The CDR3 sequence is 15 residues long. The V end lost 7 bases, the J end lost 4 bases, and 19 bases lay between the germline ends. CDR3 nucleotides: TGTGCCAGCACCCCCCCTGGGGGGGCAGGAGAGACCCAGTACTTC. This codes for CASTPPGGAGETQYF.